The present entry profiles one TCR beta chain with its context. Original processing notes: Reference gene primers were amplified, and this amplification served to estimate nucleated cell counts. Repertoires were generated with immunoSEQ multiplex PCR, while TCRdb's copy carries only in-frame clones and drops some. V, J and clone size are taken as reported in that table, and D and trimming were inferred from the DNA itself. The table has roughly 68,000 clones, about 91% seen once. This record belongs to a study of blood T cell repertoires in COVID-19. Study at large: COVID-19 samples collected from the United States, Italy and Spain covered acute and convalescent phases. PBMCs, B-cell-depleted T cells, or T cells were the source of the cDNA or gDNA that made up the material.

The sample consisted of peripheral blood. The clonotype originates from a woman aged 45 to 65 with active COVID-19.

The CDR3 spells CASSQSRGPIYEQYF. Here the CDR3 DNA reads TGTGCCAGCAGCCAGTCGCGAGGGCCGATATACGAGCAGTACTTC. The rearrangement uses TRBV3-1 (or the pseudogene TRBV3-2) and TRBJ2-7; D may be TRBD2 (5 bases). Germline V gene data show CDR1 as LGHDT and CDR2 as YNNKEL (reference sequence). The CDR3 is made up of 15 amino acids. Trimming shortened V by 3 bases and J by 4 bases, and 16 bases separated the two germline ends.